This T cell receptor (beta chain) derives from a study of CD8 T cells in ankylosing spondylitis. Study-wide findings and caveats: Past research had described some motif variants in reactive arthritis synovial fluid and blood. Clones linked to disease, bearing a CD8+ phenotype, were relatively rare in peripheral blood. What appeared characteristic of ankylosing spondylitis blood was a TCR beta motif of 7 or 8 highly homologous variants. According to the report, clones linked to the disease were significantly enriched in matched synovial fluid samples taken from ankylosing spondylitis patients.

On this clonotype: No antigen is known for it.

Germline CDR1 DFQATT, CDR2 SNEGSKA (reference sequence). CDR3 length: 12 residues. Trimming left V 1 base short and J 2 bases short, with 3 bases between. With molecular barcodes, quantitative 5'-RACE was used to make the TCR beta libraries. Using its own MiXCR run on the 5' RACE reads, TCRdb lists one record per CDR3 protein. The profile shows about 450,000 distinct CDR3 sequences, roughly 26% of them singletons. V gene TRBV20-1 combines with J gene TRBJ2-1; D ambiguous. The receptor comes from a male donor with ankylosing spondylitis. Material for sequencing was blood, either unsorted or a sorted T cell fraction (not recorded which). CDR3 region: CSARGTYNEQFF. As DNA, the CDR3 is TGCAGTGCTAGAGGGACCTACAATGAGCAGTTCTTC.